These 21 T cell receptor beta chains originate from one sample sequenced in a study of T-cell memory formation after mild COVID-19. TCRdb passed the 5' RACE reads through MiXCR, listing each CDR3 protein once. Of roughly 43,000 distinct CDR3 sequences listed, more than 9% were seen once; the top ten hold about 10%. Sample: PBMCs or a T cell subset sorted from them (not recorded which). The receptors originated from an adult woman who had mild COVID-19 (a few samples of this study predate the infection). Cell type and time point are not known.

This clonotype was seen more than once but under ten times. This chain uses TRBV9 with TRBJ2-3; D ambiguous. The ends were cut back, 0 bases at V and 5 bases at J, with 13 bases in the middle. CDR3 size: 15 residues. Germline CDR1 is SGDLS and CDR2 is YYNGEE. The CDR3: CASSVGWGGIDTQYF. CDR3 DNA: TGTGCCAGCAGCGTAGGTTGGGGTGGTATAGATACGCAGTATTTT.

This clonotype was observed a few times. The genes are TRBV4-1 and TRBJ2-1, with 10 bases that match TRBD2. Germline V CDR1 and CDR2: MGHRA, YSYEKL. The CDR3 covers 16 residues. The V and J ends lost 4 bases and 8 bases, in that order; junction bases with no gene match: 11. The CDR3, as DNA: TGCGCCAGCAGCCCGACTGAGCGGGGGGGCCGAGATGAGCAGTTCTTC. Encoded protein: CASSPTERGGRDEQFF.

The chain employs TRBV20-1 and TRBJ2-3, with 7 bases lining up with TRBD2. The germline gives CDR1 DFQATT, CDR2 SNEGSKA (reference sequence). V dropped 8 bases and J dropped 2; count of bases not matched to a gene: 7. The CDR3 is made up of 13 amino acids. The CDR3 nucleotides read TGCAGTACGACAAGCGGGACCACAGATACGCAGTATTTT. Translation gives CSTTSGTTDTQYF.

This clonotype was detected a few times. The V and J genes are TRBV4-2 and TRBJ2-5; perhaps TRBD2 as D (6 bases). This CDR3 comprises 18 residues. CDR1 LGHNA and CDR2 YNFKEQ come from the germline V gene. V was shortened by 4 bases and J by 5 bases, with 26 bases between the two germline ends. CDR3 residues: CASSRIAARRALGETQYF. The CDR3 bases are TGTGCCAGCAGCCGGATTGCTGCGCGGAGGGCCCTCGGGGAGACCCAGTACTTC.

This clonotype appeared a few times. One end of the junction fails to match germline, which may point to a read error. The gene calls are TRBV7-2 and TRBJ2-2; D may be TRBD2 (5 bases). The CDR3 has 15 amino acids. Germline V CDR1 and CDR2: SGHTA, FQGNSA. The CDR3 loop is CASSPVRSASGELFF. The DNA of the CDR3 is TGTGCCAGCAGCCCTGTCAGGTCGGCATCCGGGGAGCTTTTTTTT.

This chain links TRBV6-5 with TRBJ1-6, with TRBD1 matching 8 bases. The CDR3 runs to 17 residues. Germline assignment: CDR1 MNHEY and CDR2 SVGAGI. V lost 2 bases and J lost 4; bases outside the gene matches: 7. The CDR3 nucleotides read TGTGCCAGCAGTTACCAGCAGGGGGCCACGTATAATTCACCCCTCCACTTT. Residues: CASSYQQGATYNSPLHF.

The chain recombines TRBV4-1 with TRBJ2-5; 9 bases match TRBD1. The CDR3 contains 17 residues. Losses at the gene ends were 4 bases for V and 1 base for J; bases not matched to a gene: 10. CDR1 and CDR2 from the germline V gene are MGHRA and YSYEKL. The CDR3 sequence: CASSPTRGQGRQETQYF. As DNA, the CDR3 is TGCGCCAGCAGCCCAACTAGGGGACAGGGTCGCCAAGAGACCCAGTACTTC.

This clonotype was seen ten or more times. The gene calls are TRBV20-1 and TRBJ1-5; D might be TRBD1 (5 bases). Trimming removed 3 bases from V and 1 base from J, with 10 bases in between. Germline values: CDR1 DFQATT, CDR2 SNEGSKA (reference sequence). The CDR3 sequence is 14 residues long. CDR3 DNA: TGCAGTGCTAGGTCGGACATGAGCAATCAGCCCCAGCATTTT. Amino acid sequence: CSARSDMSNQPQHF.

This clonotype was seen a few times. V and J are TRBV19 and TRBJ1-2; 7 nucleotides line up with TRBD1. J was trimmed by 5 bases and V by 5 bases; bases with no gene match: 11. Germline CDR1 LNHDA, CDR2 SQIVND (reference sequence). The CDR3 consists of 15 residues. The chain's CDR3 is CASSRDRAVGYGYTF. The CDR3 DNA sequence: TGTGCCAGTAGTCGAGACAGGGCGGTGGGGTATGGCTACACCTTC.

This clonotype was seen only a few times. The chain employs TRBV11-2 and TRBJ2-7; 9 bases align to TRBD2. Germline V CDR1 and CDR2: SGHAT, FQNNGV. This CDR3 contains 17 residues. Losses at the gene ends were 1 base for V and 0 bases for J; bases not matched to a gene: 7. The CDR3 DNA reads TGTGCCAGCAGCTTAGGTAGCGGGGGAAGGAGCTCCTACGAGCAGTACTTC. It codes for CASSLGSGGRSSYEQYF.

This clonotype came up many times. The chain links TRBV18 to TRBJ2-7; 10 bases line up with TRBD2. Germline CDR1 reads KGHSH; CDR2 reads LQKENI. Trimming took 6 bases from V and 2 from J; bases not matched to a gene: 7. The CDR3 covers 15 residues. CDR3 region: CASSLDGTSAYEQYF. For the CDR3, the DNA is TGTGCCAGCTCCCTTGACGGGACTAGCGCCTACGAGCAGTACTTC. The full variable domain, completed using reference TRBV18 and TRBJ2-7, is NAGVMQNPRHLVRRRGQEARLRCSPMKGHSHVYWYRQLPEEGLKFMVYLQKENIIDESGMPKERFSAEFPKEGPSILRIQQVVRGDSAAYFCASSLDGTSAYEQYFGPGTRLTVT.

This rearrangement joins TRBV4-2 to TRBJ2-2; D ambiguous. Trimming stripped 0 bases from V and 6 bases from J, with 14 bases between. Germline values: CDR1 LGHNA, CDR2 YNFKEQ. The CDR3 is made up of 16 amino acids. CDR3 residues: CASSQDGVRGAGELFF. CDR3 DNA sequence: TGTGCCAGCAGCCAAGACGGAGTTCGTGGGGCCGGGGAGCTGTTTTTT.

This chain connects TRBV20-1 to TRBJ2-7; TRBD2 is a possible D gene (5 bases). The CDR3 has 13 residues. The germline V gene encodes CDR1 DFQATT and CDR2 SNEGSKA (reference sequence). Trimming removed 4 bases at V and 1 base at J, with 11 bases between. In nucleotides, the CDR3 is TGCAGTGCTATCGGAGCGGTTTCCTACGAGCAGTACTTC. This sequence encodes CSAIGAVSYEQYF.

This clonotype appeared a few times. This sequence joins TRBV6-2 or TRBV6-3 and TRBJ2-1; D unresolved. V lost 6 bases and J 7 bases, leaving 10 bases between the germline ends. CDR1 and CDR2 (germline): MNHEY, SVGEGT. This CDR3 comprises 12 residues. The CDR3 sequence: CASRKQNNEQFF. The CDR3 DNA is TGTGCCAGCAGGAAACAGAATAATGAGCAGTTCTTC.

The J gene is TRBJ2-3, the V gene TRBV20-1, with TRBD2 matching over 10 bases. J lost 1 base, V lost 4 bases, and 5 bases had no gene match. The germline V gene encodes CDR1 DFQATT and CDR2 SNEGSKA (reference sequence). The CDR3 runs 15 residues. The CDR3 nucleotides are TGCAGTGCTACCGTAGGACTAGCGGGCACAGATACGCAGTATTTT. Translated: CSATVGLAGTDTQYF.

This clonotype was found many times. The rearrangement joins TRBV7-8 to TRBJ2-3; D gene uncertain. The CDR3 extends over 14 amino acids. Germline V lookup: CDR1 SGHVS, CDR2 FQNEAQ. V was shortened by 7 bases and J by 1 base, with 12 bases between the two germline ends. The CDR3 here is CASTPAVGTDTQYF. The CDR3 region has the DNA TGTGCCAGCACCCCCGCGGTGGGCACAGATACGCAGTATTTT.

This clonotype was picked up many times. V and J are TRBV6-2 or TRBV6-3 and TRBJ2-7; D is uncertain. V was shortened by 4 bases and J by 0 bases, with 13 bases between the two germline ends. Germline V gives CDR1 MNHEY, CDR2 SVGEGT. The CDR3 contains 15 residues. CDR3 nucleotides: TGTGCCAGCAGTTCTTTCCTGGGCAGCTCCTACGAGCAGTACTTC. It specifies CASSSFLGSSYEQYF.

This chain connects TRBV5-1 to TRBJ1-2; D may be TRBD1 (6 bases). The CDR3 has 14 residues. Germline assignment: CDR1 SGHRS and CDR2 YFSETQ. Trimming removed 0 bases at V and 4 bases at J, with 10 bases between. The CDR3 DNA is TGCGCCAGCAGCTTGGCCGGGGACACCTATGGCTACACCTTC. Its translation: CASSLAGDTYGYTF.

The gene calls are TRBV2 and TRBJ1-2; D not resolved. Trimming removed 0 bases at V and 0 bases at J, with 8 bases between. The CDR3 spans 15 residues. Germline loops: CDR1 SNHLY, CDR2 FYNNEI. In DNA form, the CDR3 reads TGTGCCAGCAGTGAAGCTGGCGGCTCTAACTATGGCTACACCTTC. It codes for CASSEAGGSNYGYTF.

The chain has TRBV11-2 and TRBJ2-1, with 8 bases fitting TRBD1. The V and J ends lost 5 bases and 6 bases, in that order; junction bases with no gene match: 9. Germline V gene lookup returns CDR1 SGHAT and CDR2 FQNNGV. CDR3 length: 15 amino acids. The DNA for the CDR3 is TGTGCCAGCAGCCATTTCAGGGGGCGCGCCAATGAGCAGTTCTTC. Translation: CASSHFRGRANEQFF.

This clonotype was seen only a few times. The rearrangement uses TRBV20-1 and TRBJ2-5, with D hard to call. This CDR3 contains 13 residues. CDR1 is DFQATT and CDR2 is SNEGSKA in the germline V gene (reference sequence). The germline V and J ends were trimmed by 3 bases and 5 bases, with 13 bases remaining between them. The CDR3 here is CSAREQNRETQYF. CDR3 DNA sequence: TGCAGTGCTAGGGAACAAAATAGGGAGACCCAGTACTTC.